Listed below are T cell receptor beta chains from one sample, sequenced in a study of cytomegalovirus exposure and HLA in healthy donors. The method was immunoSEQ multiplex PCR; TCRdb's version includes in-frame clones alone and lacks a portion of them. The table has about 200,000 clones, 79% seen once. Sample: PBMCs. These receptors were collected from a woman aged 25-40 years in good health and CMV-seropositive. Both conserved end residues are part of each CDR3. Fields, in order: V gene, clone size, J gene, D gene, CDR3 DNA, CDR3 protein. D genes are given only for firm matches. Only part of the rows carry a size: once, few, many, or a class if the clone is expanded.

>TRBV4-3|-|TRBJ1-1|-
TGCGCCAGCAGCCAAGGAGGAGGGACGAACACTGAAGCTTTCTTT
CASSQGGGTNTEAFF
>TRBV11-2|-|TRBJ2-3|-
TGTGCCAGCAGCGCGAGGACAGATCCCCAGGGAGATACGCAGTATTTT
CASSARTDPQGDTQYF
>TRBV11-2|-|TRBJ2-5|TRBD1
TGTGCCAGCAGCTTAGAAGTGCAGGGGGCGTGGGAGACCCAGTACTTC
CASSLEVQGAWETQYF
>TRBV7-8|-|TRBJ2-7|TRBD1
TGTGCCAGCAGCTTAGCGAGGCAGAGGGGGCTATACGAGCAGTACTTC
CASSLARQRGLYEQYF
>TRBV11-3|-|TRBJ1-1|-
TGTGCCAGCAGCTTAAACCCCGGGTTGAACACTGAAGCTTTCTTT
CASSLNPGLNTEAFF
>TRBV4-3|-|TRBJ2-1|TRBD2
TGCGCCAGCAGCCATCATGGCGGGACTAACAATGAGCAGTTCTTC
CASSHHGGTNNEQFF
>TRBV7-8|-|TRBJ1-1|-
TGTGCCAGCAGCTTAGTAGCGACTGAAGCTTTCTTT
CASSLVATEAFF
>TRBV27|once|TRBJ2-7|TRBD2
TGTGCCAGCAGTTACGGACTAGCGGGATTCGACGAGCAGTACTTC
CASSYGLAGFDEQYF
>TRBV5-4|-|TRBJ2-3|-
TGTGCCAGCAGTCTGGACTATCAAGGGTCAGATACGCAGTATTTT
CASSLDYQGSDTQYF
>TRBV7-9|once|TRBJ2-1|-
TGTGCCAGCAGTCCTCGACTCGGGGAGCATGAGCAGTTCTTC
CASSPRLGEHEQFF
>TRBV6-5|-|TRBJ2-1|-
TGTGCCAGCAGGCCTCTTACAACGGGAAATGAGCAGTTCTTC
CASRPLTTGNEQFF
>TRBV14|-|TRBJ1-4|-
TGTGCCAGCAGCCAAGACCTCATCCTGGGCGAAAAACTGTTTTTT
CASSQDLILGEKLFF
>TRBV7-9|once|TRBJ1-6|-
TGTGCCAGCAGCAGACCGCCGGGGGGAAGTTCACCCCTCCACTTT
CASSRPPGGSSPLHF
>TRBV5-6|-|TRBJ1-5|-
TGTGCCAGCAGCTTAAAACAGGGAATGATTCAGCCCCAGCATTTT
CASSLKQGMIQPQHF
>TRBV5-1|-|TRBJ1-1|-
TGCGCCAGCAGCCCGCGGGGGGGGATGAACACTGAAGCTTTCTTT
CASSPRGGMNTEAFF
>TRBV7-2|-|TRBJ1-3|TRBD1
TGTGCCAGCAGCTTTGTTGGGACAGCGTACTCTGGAAACACCATATATTTT
CASSFVGTAYSGNTIYF
>TRBV6-5|-|TRBJ1-5|-
TGTGCCAGCAGTCCCGGAGGGAGCAATCAGCCCCAGCATTTT
CASSPGGSNQPQHF
>TRBV27|once|TRBJ1-5|TRBD1
TGTGCCAGCAGTTTGACAGGGGGAGTTCAGCCCCAGCATTTT
CASSLTGGVQPQHF
>TRBV5-8|-|TRBJ1-5|-
TGTGCCAGCAGCCACGGACAGACTAGCAATCAGCCCCAGCATTTT
CASSHGQTSNQPQHF
>TRBV20-1|-|TRBJ2-7|-
TGCAGTGCTAGAGGTTCTAGGGAGCAGTACTTC
CSARGSREQYF
>TRBV11-2|-|TRBJ1-6|TRBD1
TGTGCCAGCAGCACCTCAGGGGGTAGCTCCTATAATTCACCCCTCCACTTT
CASSTSGGSSYNSPLHF
>TRBV7-2|-|TRBJ2-7|-
TGTGCCAGCAGCCCCAATTACGAGCAGTACTTC
CASSPNYEQYF
>TRBV5-1|-|TRBJ2-3|TRBD2
TGCGCCAGCAGTTCTACCGGCGGGGGGGATACGCAGTATTTT
CASSSTGGGDTQYF
>TRBV19|few|TRBJ2-2|TRBD1
TGTGCCAGTACCCGTACAGGGGCGATGACGAACACCGGGGAGCTGTTTTTT
CASTRTGAMTNTGELFF
>TRBV18|-|TRBJ1-2|TRBD1
TGTGCCAGCTCACCACCGGGACAGGGAGTGAGTAACACCTTC
CASSPPGQGVSNTF
>TRBV18|-|TRBJ1-4|-
TGTGCCAGCTCACCCGACAGATCAACTAATGAAAAACTGTTTTTT
CASSPDRSTNEKLFF
>TRBV11-2|-|TRBJ2-5|TRBD2
TGTGCCAGCAGCTTAGGGGGGGGCCAAGAGACCCAGTACTTC
CASSLGGGQETQYF
>TRBV5-4|-|TRBJ1-1|-
TGTGCCAGCAGCTTGGAAAGCAGGCCGGTCGCTGAAGCTTTCTTT
CASSLESRPVAEAFF
>TRBV18|-|TRBJ1-1|-
TGTGCCAGCTCACCACCGTCCGGACAGATGAACACTGAAGCTTTCTTT
CASSPPSGQMNTEAFF
>TRBV5-4|-|TRBJ2-7|TRBD1
TGTGCCAGCAGCTTGTTACAGGGGGAATCCTACGAGCAGTACTTC
CASSLLQGESYEQYF
>TRBV6-5|-|TRBJ2-3|-
TGTGCCAGCAGTTACCGGGATCGCACAGATACGCAGTATTTT
CASSYRDRTDTQYF
>TRBV7-8|-|TRBJ1-1|TRBD1
TGTGCCAGCAGCCAGGGGGGCACTGAAGCTTTCTTT
CASSQGGTEAFF
>TRBV10-3|-|TRBJ2-7|-
TGTGCCATCAGTGACCCGGACACCTACGAGCAGTACTTC
CAISDPDTYEQYF
>TRBV19|once|TRBJ2-7|-
TGTGCCAGTAGTACTAGCGTATTTGACGAGCAGTACTTC
CASSTSVFDEQYF
>TRBV9|-|TRBJ1-6|TRBD1
TGTGCCAGCAGCCCCTTCGGGCGGACAGGGGACTCACCCCTCCACTTT
CASSPFGRTGDSPLHF
>TRBV4-3|few|TRBJ2-7|-
TGCGCCAGCAGCCAGGACTACCCGATCTTGGAGAACGAGCAGTACTTC
CASSQDYPILENEQYF
>TRBV4-1|few|TRBJ2-6|-
TGCGCCAGCGGCCCTAGCTTCTCTGGGGCCAACGTCCTGACTTTC
CASGPSFSGANVLTF
>TRBV5-6|-|TRBJ1-3|TRBD1
TGTGCCAGCAGCCTGGGGCGCAGGGGGCATGGAAACACCATATATTTT
CASSLGRRGHGNTIYF
>TRBV7-9|-|TRBJ1-4|-
TGTGCCAGCAGCTTAATACACGAAAAACTGTTTTTT
CASSLIHEKLFF
>TRBV4-1|few|TRBJ1-2|-
TGCGCCAGCAGCCAAGAGAATGGCTGGAGGTCCACGATGTTATCGAATGGCTACACCTTC
CASSQENGWRSTMLSNGYTF
>TRBV27|-|TRBJ2-7|-
TGTGCCAGCAGTCCAGTAACAGGATCCAGCTCCTACGAGCAGTACTTC
CASSPVTGSSSYEQYF
>TRBV7-8|few|TRBJ2-2|TRBD2
TGTGCCAGCAGCTTACGTTCGTCGGGGGGGACGAACACCGGGGAGCTGTTTTTT
CASSLRSSGGTNTGELFF